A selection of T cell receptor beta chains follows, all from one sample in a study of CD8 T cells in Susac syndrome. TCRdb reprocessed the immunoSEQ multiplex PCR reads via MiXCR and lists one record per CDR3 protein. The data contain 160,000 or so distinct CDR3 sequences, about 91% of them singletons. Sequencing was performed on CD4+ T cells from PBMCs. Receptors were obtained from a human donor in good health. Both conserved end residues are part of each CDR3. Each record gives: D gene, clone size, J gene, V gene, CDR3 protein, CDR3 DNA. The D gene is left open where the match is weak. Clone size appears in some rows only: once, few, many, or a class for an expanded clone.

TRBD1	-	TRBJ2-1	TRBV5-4	CASSHRDRGNNEQFF	TGTGCCAGCAGCCACCGGGACAGGGGAAACAATGAGCAGTTCTTC
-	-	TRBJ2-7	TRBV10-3	CAISDPSPTGSYEQYF	TGTGCCATCAGTGACCCTTCGCCGACAGGCTCCTACGAGCAGTACTTC
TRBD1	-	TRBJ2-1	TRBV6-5	CASRRTGGPYNEQFF	TGTGCCAGCAGAAGGACAGGGGGCCCTTACAATGAGCAGTTCTTC
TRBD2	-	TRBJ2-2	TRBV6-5	CASSYSLAGISGELFF	TGTGCCAGCAGTTACTCGCTAGCGGGAATCTCCGGGGAGCTGTTTTTT
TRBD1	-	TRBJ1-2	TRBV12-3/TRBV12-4	CASSRTGDYGYTF	TGTGCCAGCAGCCGGACAGGGGACTATGGCTACACCTTC
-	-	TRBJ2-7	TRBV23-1	CASSQNRKNYEQYF	TGCGCCAGCAGTCAAAACCGCAAAAACTACGAGCAGTACTTC
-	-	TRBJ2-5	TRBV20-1	CSAKLGGTGETQYF	TGCAGTGCTAAATTGGGCGGGACCGGGGAGACCCAGTACTTC
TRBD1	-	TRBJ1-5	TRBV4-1	CASSQKIGQDPLRNQPQHF	TGCGCCAGCAGCCAAAAAATCGGACAGGACCCCCTTCGGAATCAGCCCCAGCATTTT
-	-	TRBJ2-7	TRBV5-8	CASSLLGGAKTYEQYF	TGTGCCAGCAGCTTGTTAGGAGGGGCTAAAACCTACGAGCAGTACTTC
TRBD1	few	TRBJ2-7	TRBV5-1	CASSLRTGRHEQYF	TGCGCCAGCAGCTTGAGGACAGGGCGGCACGAGCAGTACTTC
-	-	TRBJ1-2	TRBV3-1	CASSPPAGNYGYTF	TGTGCCAGCAGCCCCCCGGCGGGGAACTATGGCTACACCTTC
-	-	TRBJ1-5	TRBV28	CASSFPQGGNQPQHF	TGTGCCAGCAGTTTCCCTCAGGGAGGAAATCAGCCCCAGCATTTT
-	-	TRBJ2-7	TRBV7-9	CASRSARSYDEQYF	TGTGCCAGCAGGTCAGCACGGTCCTACGACGAGCAGTACTTC
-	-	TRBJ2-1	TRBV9	CASSIRSLSSYNEQFF	TGTGCCAGCAGCATTCGCTCCTTGAGCTCCTACAATGAGCAGTTCTTC
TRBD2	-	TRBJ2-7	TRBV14	CASSQGLAGGPYEQYF	TGTGCCAGCAGCCAAGGACTAGCGGGAGGGCCTTACGAGCAGTACTTC
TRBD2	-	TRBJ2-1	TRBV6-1	CASRLAGVHEQFF	TGTGCCAGCAGACTAGCGGGAGTACATGAGCAGTTCTTC
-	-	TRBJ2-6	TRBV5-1	CASSLGPGEGGANVLTF	TGCGCCAGCAGCTTGGGGCCAGGGGAAGGTGGGGCCAACGTCCTGACTTTC
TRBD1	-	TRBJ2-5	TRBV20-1	CSARDRQGAEETQYF	TGCAGTGCTAGAGATCGGCAGGGGGCTGAAGAGACCCAGTACTTC
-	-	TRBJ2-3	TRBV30	CAWSVLSGTHTDTQYF	TGTGCCTGGAGTGTGCTCTCCGGGACTCACACAGATACGCAGTATTTT
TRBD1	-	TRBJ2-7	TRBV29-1	CSVYQGAGEQYF	TGCAGCGTTTACCAGGGGGCGGGGGAGCAGTACTTC
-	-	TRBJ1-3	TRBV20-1	CSARKSTAGNTIYF	TGCAGTGCTAGAAAGTCTACGGCTGGAAACACCATATATTTT
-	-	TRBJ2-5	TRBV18	CASSPPGVGTQYF	TGTGCCAGCTCACCACCGGGGGTTGGGACCCAGTACTTC
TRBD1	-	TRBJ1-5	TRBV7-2	CASSSAPGQGALPSHF	TGTGCCAGCAGCTCCGCACCGGGACAGGGGGCCCTTCCCTCGCATTTT
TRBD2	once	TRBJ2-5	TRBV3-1	CASSDSGIETQYF	TGTGCCAGCAGTGACAGCGGGATAGAGACCCAGTACTTC
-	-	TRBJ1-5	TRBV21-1	CASSKSGMEPYSNQPQHF	TGTGCCAGCAGCAAATCTGGTATGGAGCCCTATAGCAATCAGCCCCAGCATTTT
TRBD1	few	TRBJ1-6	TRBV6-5	CASSYSRTGDSPLHF	TGTGCCAGCAGTTACTCTCGGACAGGGGATTCACCCCTCCACTTT
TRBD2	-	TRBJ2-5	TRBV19	CASSTTAGTSEETQYF	TGTGCCAGTAGTACTACAGCCGGGACTAGCGAAGAGACCCAGTACTTC
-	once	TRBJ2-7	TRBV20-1	CSPPGGVNEQYF	TGCAGTCCCCCAGGTGGGGTCAACGAGCAGTACTTC
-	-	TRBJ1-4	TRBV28	CASSAGAAGEKLFF	TGTGCCAGCAGTGCAGGGGCGGCGGGTGAAAAACTGTTTTTT
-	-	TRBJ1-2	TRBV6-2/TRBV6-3	CASSYSNYGYTF	TGTGCCAGCAGTTACTCGAACTATGGCTACACCTTC
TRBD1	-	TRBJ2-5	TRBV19	CASSRGQAQETQYF	TGTGCCAGTAGTAGGGGACAGGCCCAAGAGACCCAGTACTTC
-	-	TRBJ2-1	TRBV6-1	CASSGDPRNEQFF	TGTGCCAGCAGTGGAGATCCCCGCAATGAGCAGTTCTTC
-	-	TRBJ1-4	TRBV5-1	CASSLPGGGEKPFF	TGCGCCAGCAGCTTGCCCGGAGGAGGTGAAAAACCGTTTTTT
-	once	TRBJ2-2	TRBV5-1	CASSLDGNTGELFF	TGCGCCAGCAGCTTGGACGGCAACACCGGGGAGCTGTTTTTT
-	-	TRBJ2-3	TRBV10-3	CAITPDMNTDTQYF	TGTGCCATCACCCCAGACATGAACACAGATACGCAGTATTTT
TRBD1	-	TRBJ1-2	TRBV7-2	CASSLGGTGRLNYGYTF	TGTGCCAGCAGCTTAGGGGGGACAGGGAGGCTTAACTATGGCTACACCTTC
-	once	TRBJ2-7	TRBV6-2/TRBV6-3	CASQRSGVYEQYF	TGTGCCAGCCAACGGTCGGGGGTCTACGAGCAGTACTTC
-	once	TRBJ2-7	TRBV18	CASSPSSYGGSEQYF	TGTGCCAGCTCACCTTCTTCCTATGGAGGTTCCGAGCAGTACTTC
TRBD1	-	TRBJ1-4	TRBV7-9	CASSLARTGGIRNEKLFF	TGTGCCAGCAGCTTAGCGCGGACAGGGGGAATTCGGAATGAAAAACTGTTTTTT
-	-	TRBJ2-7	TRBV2	CASGQDLVEQYF	TGTGCCAGCGGGCAAGACCTTGTCGAGCAGTACTTC
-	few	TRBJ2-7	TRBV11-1	CASSLANPTGTYEQYF	TGTGCCAGCAGCTTAGCGAACCCGACTGGTACCTACGAGCAGTACTTC
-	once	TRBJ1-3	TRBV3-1	CASGGVPGTGNTIYF	TGTGCCAGCGGAGGTGTGCCGGGTACTGGAAACACCATATATTTT
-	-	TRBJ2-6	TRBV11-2	CASSLTISGANVLTF	TGTGCCAGCAGCTTAACTATCTCTGGGGCCAACGTCCTGACTTTC
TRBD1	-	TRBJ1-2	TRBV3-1	CASSQEDRINYGYTF	TGTGCCAGCAGCCAAGAGGACAGGATCAACTATGGCTACACCTTC
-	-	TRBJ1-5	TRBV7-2	CASSLGTDNQPQHF	TGTGCCAGCAGCTTAGGGACAGACAATCAGCCCCAGCATTTT
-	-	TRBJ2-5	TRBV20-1	CSGWGGARGAQYF	TGCAGTGGATGGGGGGGCGCGAGGGGGGCCCAGTACTTC
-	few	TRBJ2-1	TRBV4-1	CASSQDLRGHNEQFF	TGCGCCAGCAGCCAAGATCTACGGGGTCACAATGAGCAGTTCTTC
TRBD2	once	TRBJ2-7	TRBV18	CASSLGLAGAVSYEQYF	TGTGCCAGCTCACTTGGACTAGCGGGGGCCGTCTCCTACGAGCAGTACTTC
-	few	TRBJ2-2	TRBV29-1	CSVVPRNTGELFF	TGCAGCGTTGTTCCCCGGAACACCGGGGAGCTGTTTTTT
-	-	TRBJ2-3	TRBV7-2	CASSPRQASTDTQYF	TGTGCCAGCAGCCCCCGGCAGGCTAGCACAGATACGCAGTATTTT
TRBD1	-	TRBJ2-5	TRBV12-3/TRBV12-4	CASSLVQGQGGQETQYF	TGTGCCAGCAGTTTAGTCCAGGGACAGGGGGGGCAAGAGACCCAGTACTTC
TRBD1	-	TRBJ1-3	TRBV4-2	CASSQAATGADGNTIYF	TGTGCCAGCAGCCAAGCGGCGACAGGGGCTGATGGAAACACCATATATTTT
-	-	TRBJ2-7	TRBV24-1	CATSDGPPGEQYF	TGTGCCACCAGTGATGGGCCCCCAGGGGAGCAGTACTTC
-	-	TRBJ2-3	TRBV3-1	CASSHRLPRGTDTQYF	TGTGCCAGCAGCCATAGACTACCTCGGGGCACAGATACGCAGTATTTT
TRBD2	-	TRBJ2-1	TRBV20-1	CSAFIAGGSYNEQFF	TGCAGTGCCTTTATAGCGGGAGGATCCTACAATGAGCAGTTCTTC
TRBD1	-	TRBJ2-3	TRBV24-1	CATAPGTGTDTQYF	TGTGCCACCGCTCCCGGGACAGGCACAGATACGCAGTATTTT
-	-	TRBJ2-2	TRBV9	CASSVASQGIGELFF	TGTGCCAGCAGCGTAGCTTCACAGGGAATCGGGGAGCTGTTTTTT
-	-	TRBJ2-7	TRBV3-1	CASSRVTYEQYF	TGTGCCAGCAGCCGCGTGACCTACGAGCAGTACTTC
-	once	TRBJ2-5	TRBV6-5	CASSRAGTHQETQYF	TGTGCCAGCAGCCGAGCCGGGACCCACCAAGAGACCCAGTACTTC